This T cell receptor beta chain came from a study of blood T cell repertoires in COVID-19. V was cut by 5 bases and J by 3 bases, with 14 bases left in between. The V gene's germline CDR1 is SGHTA and CDR2 FQGNSA. This CDR3 is 14 amino acids long. The data were produced by immunoSEQ multiplex PCR, yet TCRdb's version contains in-frame clones alone and is incomplete. The sample comprises about 70,000 clones, 75% to 90% of which are singletons, and 18% rests with the top ten. This receptor was obtained from a man between 65 and 85 years old who had recovered from COVID-19. The rearrangement uses TRBV7-2 and TRBJ2-7; maybe TRBD1 (5 bases). The source material was peripheral blood. CDR3 loop: CASSTRRQGYEQYF. The CDR3 DNA sequence: TGTGCCAGCAGCACACGTCGGCAGGGCTACGAGCAGTACTTC.